Following are 26 T cell receptor beta chains from one sample sequenced in a study of identical twins (dated by TCRdb to between 2015 and 2016). Libraries came from 5' RACE. This sample was sequenced with an Illumina HiSeq 2000. In TCRdb, the public reads were trimmed at Q25 with fastp and aligned with MiXCR, with productive beta chains retained. Here each entry gathers all rows of one CDR3 protein and keeps the most common genes and DNA. The sample profile shows fewer than 800,000 distinct CDR3 sequences; about 7.6% of them were found once. The leading ten clones occupy 1.6% of the sample. These data also featured in a second study, about yellow fever vaccine responses in identical twins.

The sequenced material came from PBMCs. These receptors all come from a woman aged 18-29 years in good health.

This clonotype was counted a single time. Here the CDR3 reads CSVAGLANTGELFF. The CDR3 DNA is TGCAGCGTTGCGGGACTAGCCAACACCGGGGAGCTGTTTTTT. The chain links TRBV29-1 to TRBJ2-2; 9 bases map to TRBD2. From germline, CDR1 is SQVTM and CDR2 ANQGSEA. This CDR3 has 14 residues. Germline trimming cut 4 bases from V and 2 bases from J; bases unmatched to any gene: 2.

The chain combines TRBV11-2 with TRBJ2-2, with 7 positions matching TRBD1. The CDR3 sequence is 15 residues long. Germline assignment: CDR1 SGHAT and CDR2 FQNNGV. Trimming took 8 bases from V and 3 from J; bases not matched to a gene: 9. CDR3 sequence: CASPPSTGYTGELFF. The CDR3 DNA follows: TGTGCCAGCCCGCCCTCGACAGGGTACACCGGGGAGCTGTTTTTT.

The chain joins TRBV7-6 to TRBJ2-3; 7 nucleotides align to TRBD2. The CDR3 has 16 amino acids. Trimming removed 1 base from V and 0 bases from J; junction bases left unmatched: 4. Germline CDR1 and CDR2: SGHVS and FNYEAQ. CDR3 loop: CASSLGAAGSTDTQYF. DNA for the CDR3: TGTGCCAGCAGCTTAGGGGCAGCGGGAAGCACAGATACGCAGTATTTT.

The J gene is TRBJ2-5, the V gene TRBV7-6; TRBD1 matches 10 bases. Per the germline V gene, CDR1 is SGHVS and CDR2 is FNYEAQ. With V trimmed by 6 bases and J by 4 bases, 8 bases remained unmatched. The CDR3 covers 15 residues. CDR3 loop: CASRSDRGQRETQYF. The CDR3 DNA follows: TGTGCCAGCAGATCCGACAGGGGGCAGAGAGAGACCCAGTACTTC.

This clonotype has just a few counts. This rearrangement joins TRBV27 to TRBJ2-3, with 16 bases identical to TRBD2. After removal of 6 bases from V and 5 bases from J, the junction contained 11 bases not matched to a gene. Germline CDR1 is MNHEY and CDR2 is SMNVEV (reference sequence). This CDR3 is built from 18 residues. The CDR3 coding sequence is TGTGCCAGCAGCCTTGGGGTGGGACTAGCGGGGGGGGGAGATACGCAGTATTTT. Its translation is CASSLGVGLAGGGDTQYF.

The V call is TRBV7-6, the J call TRBJ2-2, with 8 bases fitting TRBD2. Germline V gene data show CDR1 as SGHVS and CDR2 as FNYEAQ. This CDR3 contains 16 residues. V was pared by 1 base and J by 4 bases, with 5 bases of the junction left unmatched. Written as DNA, the CDR3 is TGTGCCAGCAGCTTAGAGCCGGGGGGGCCCACCGGGGAGCTGTTTTTT. This codes for CASSLEPGGPTGELFF.

About this clonotype itself: A read error may be the cause here, since a much bigger clone is one base away. Here the CDR3 omits its conserved ending phenylalanine or tryptophan, so a read error is the likely source. The chain employs TRBV12-3 or TRBV12-4 and TRBJ2-1, with D perhaps matching TRBD2 (5 bases). The CDR3 is 13 residues long. V gave up 5 bases and J gave up 9 bases, with 14 bases separating them. The CDR3 loop reads CASSPKVEGEQFI. The CDR3 region has the DNA TGTGCCAGCAGTCCCAAGGTTGAGGGTGAGCAGTTCATC.

This clonotype was found a few times. The V and J genes are TRBV6-4 and TRBJ1-2; D unclear. CDR1 MRHNA and CDR2 SNTAGT come from the germline V gene. V dropped 6 bases and J dropped 4 bases, with 15 bases sitting between them. The CDR3 is 14 residues long. CDR3 loop: CASSPDQASYGYTF. CDR3 coding DNA: TGTGCCAGCAGCCCCGATCAGGCTTCCTATGGCTACACCTTC.

The V and J genes are TRBV6-2 or TRBV6-3 and TRBJ1-4; D unresolved. Trimming left V 7 bases short and J 5 bases short, with 8 bases between. The CDR3 is made up of 12 amino acids. CDR1 and CDR2 (germline): MNHEY, SVGEGT. The DNA of the CDR3 is TGTGCCAGCAAGGACGGAAATGAAAAACTGTTTTTT. Translating gives CASKDGNEKLFF.

This clonotype was detected ten times or more. The chain has TRBV5-1 and TRBJ2-3; 8 bases are shared with TRBD2. With 5 bases clipped from V and 0 bases from J, the junction kept 17 bases outside the gene matches. This CDR3 has 19 amino acids. Germline values: CDR1 SGHRS, CDR2 YFSETQ. Here the CDR3 DNA reads TGCGCCAGCAGACCCTTCTGGGCGGGGGGCCTTGTTAGCACAGATACGCAGTATTTT. Encoded protein: CASRPFWAGGLVSTDTQYF.

This clonotype has more than one count but fewer than ten. The chain joins TRBV5-1 to TRBJ2-1, with a tentative D call TRBD2 (7 bases). This CDR3 spans 14 amino acids. Germline V gives CDR1 SGHRS, CDR2 YFSETQ. The V and J ends lost 5 bases and 4 bases respectively, with 13 bases between them. The CDR3 sequence: CASSGGATYNEQFF. The CDR3 nucleotides are TGCGCCAGCAGTGGGGGGGCGACTTACAATGAGCAGTTCTTC.

This chain connects TRBV5-1 to TRBJ2-1; 9 bases are shared with TRBD1. This CDR3 has 15 residues. Germline loops: CDR1 SGHRS, CDR2 YFSETQ. Losses at the gene ends were 2 bases for V and 10 bases for J; bases not matched to a gene: 10. The CDR3 sequence is CASSFAGQGSGEQFF. The CDR3, as DNA: TGCGCCAGCAGCTTTGCCGGACAGGGGTCGGGAGAGCAGTTCTTC.

This clonotype occurred many times. The chain has TRBV12-3 or TRBV12-4 and TRBJ2-2; D remains ambiguous. Trimming took 3 bases from V and 7 from J, leaving 12 bases between them. This CDR3 has 14 residues. The CDR3 protein is CASSFLDRFGELFF. CDR3 bases: TGTGCCAGCAGTTTCTTAGACCGATTCGGGGAGCTGTTTTTT.

The rearrangement uses TRBV20-1 and TRBJ2-3; D tentatively reads TRBD1 or TRBD2 (5 bases each). The ends were cut back, 0 bases at V and 2 bases at J, with 9 bases in the middle. Germline V gene data show CDR1 as DFQATT and CDR2 as SNEGSKA (reference sequence). The length of the CDR3 is 14 residues. The CDR3: CSARERGVTDTQYF. The CDR3 DNA is TGCAGTGCTAGAGAGAGGGGTGTCACAGATACGCAGTATTTT.

This clonotype was picked up many times. The V call is TRBV7-9, the J call TRBJ2-2; 7 bases are a match to TRBD1. The CDR3 has 16 amino acids. Looked up from germline, CDR1 is SEHNR and CDR2 is FQNEAQ (reference sequence). V shed 5 bases and J 5 bases; nucleotides not matched to a gene: 11. CDR3 loop: CASSPTRTGKTGELFF. CDR3 DNA: TGTGCCAGCAGCCCGACCAGGACAGGCAAAACCGGGGAGCTGTTTTTT.

J is TRBJ1-2 and V is TRBV3-1; no firm D call. This CDR3 contains 13 residues. Per the germline V gene, CDR1 is LGHDT and CDR2 is YNNKEL (reference sequence). With 1 base removed from V and 6 bases from J, the gap between germline ends came to 9 bases. The CDR3 is CASSQAVRNGYTF. The CDR3 nucleotides read TGTGCCAGCAGCCAAGCAGTGAGGAATGGCTACACCTTC. Full variable domain (rest looked up from reference TRBV3-1 and TRBJ1-2): DTAVSQTPKYLVTQMGNDKSIKCEQNLGHDTMYWYKQDSKKFLKIMFSYNNKELIINETVPNRFSPKSPDKAHLNLHINSLELGDSAVYFCASSQAVRNGYTFGSGTRLTVV.

This clonotype was observed at least ten times. This chain uses TRBV3-1 with TRBJ1-1, with 7 positions matching TRBD1. Germline-derived CDR1 and CDR2 are LGHDT and YNNKEL (reference sequence). The CDR3 is 15 residues long. V shed 1 base, J shed 2 bases, and the junction held 4 bases outside the gene matches. In nucleotides, the CDR3 is TGTGCCAGCAGCCAAGCGGGACAGACCAACACTGAAGCTTTCTTT. Amino acid sequence: CASSQAGQTNTEAFF.

Many counts were recorded for this clonotype. This chain joins TRBV6-1 and TRBJ1-1; 9 nucleotides match TRBD1. The ends lost 7 bases at V and 5 bases at J; junction bases unmatched: 14. Germline CDR1 reads MNHNS; CDR2 reads SASEGT. The CDR3 has 16 amino acids. The CDR3 DNA reads TGTGCCAGCACCAGTCCCGGGACAGGGTCGTTAACTGAAGCTTTCTTT. Its translation: CASTSPGTGSLTEAFF.

This clonotype turned up a few times. The chain has TRBV20-1 and TRBJ2-5; TRBD2 agrees at 7 bases. V gave up 5 bases and J gave up 0 bases; unmatched junction bases: 6. Germline assignment: CDR1 DFQATT and CDR2 SNEGSKA (reference sequence). The CDR3 extends over 14 amino acids. The CDR3 is CSASRAGHQETQYF. CDR3 sequence (DNA): TGCAGTGCTTCTCGAGCGGGGCACCAAGAGACCCAGTACTTC.

The chain is built from TRBV12-3 or TRBV12-4 and TRBJ2-3; 8 positions match TRBD2. J lost 2 bases, V lost 3 bases, and 16 bases had no gene match. This CDR3 has 19 amino acids. The CDR3 sequence: CASSFQAGVRGKATDTQYF. CDR3 nucleotides: TGTGCCAGCAGTTTCCAAGCGGGAGTTAGGGGGAAGGCCACAGATACGCAGTATTTT.

At least ten counts were recorded for this clonotype. The DNA for the CDR3 is TGTGCCACGGGACAGGGGGCAAATGAGCAGTTCTTC. It translates to CATGQGANEQFF. The chain couples TRBV10-3 to TRBJ2-1, with 12 positions matching TRBD1. Looked up from germline, CDR1 is ENHRY and CDR2 is SYGVKD. V lost 10 bases and J lost 7; bases outside the gene matches: 2. This CDR3 region has 12 residues.

This clonotype was counted only a few times. The chain has TRBV5-1 and TRBJ2-5; D might be TRBD1 (5 bases). The length of the CDR3 is 15 residues. Trimming removed 4 bases from V and 4 bases from J, with 17 bases in between. Per the germline V gene, CDR1 is SGHRS and CDR2 is YFSETQ. The CDR3 region has the DNA TGCGCCAGCAGCCCTCTTTTCAGGGTTACAGAGACCCAGTACTTC. Translating it yields CASSPLFRVTETQYF.

Many counts were recorded for this clonotype. The chain has TRBV10-3 and TRBJ2-1, with TRBD2 matching 13 bases. The germline V gene has CDR1 ENHRY and CDR2 SYGVKD. V lost 2 bases to trimming and J lost 6 bases; unmatched junction nucleotides: 4. The CDR3 is 16 amino acids. The CDR3 DNA is TGTGCCATCAGTGAGCCGGGACTAGCGGGGAGCAATGAGCAGTTCTTC. This encodes CAISEPGLAGSNEQFF.

This clonotype was detected many times. The chain recombines TRBV2 with TRBJ2-2; D remains unclear. V lost 6 bases and J 5 bases, leaving 13 bases between the germline ends. Germline assignment: CDR1 SNHLY and CDR2 FYNNEI. This CDR3 region has 14 residues. The CDR3 reads CASRVTTGTGELFF. The DNA for the CDR3 is TGTGCCAGCAGGGTCACAACCGGAACCGGGGAGCTGTTTTTT.

In this sample, this clonotype turned up a few times. The gene calls are TRBV27 and TRBJ2-7; D not certain. This CDR3 comprises 15 residues. The germline CDR1 and CDR2 sequences are MNHEY and SMNVEV (reference sequence). Trimming shortened V by 5 bases and J by 0 bases, and 14 bases separated the two germline ends. The CDR3 bases are TGTGCCAGCAGTCCTTGGACGTCCAGCTCCTACGAGCAGTACTTC. Protein product: CASSPWTSSSYEQYF.

This clonotype was detected only a few times. The gene calls are TRBV5-1 and TRBJ1-1, with a tentative D call TRBD1 (5 bases). Germline CDR1 is SGHRS and CDR2 is YFSETQ. This CDR3 has 17 residues. V lost 1 base and J lost 4, with 20 bases in between. CDR3 region: CASSLSRQSLGVTEAFF. CDR3 bases: TGCGCCAGCAGCTTGAGCAGACAGAGCCTGGGGGTCACTGAAGCTTTCTTT. Using reference TRBV5-1 and TRBJ1-1 for the parts outside the CDR3, the full variable domain is KAGVTQTPRYLIKTRGQQVTLSCSPISGHRSVSWYQQTPGQGLQFLFEYFSETQRNKGNFPGRFSGRQFSNSRSEMNVSTLELGDSALYLCASSLSRQSLGVTEAFFGQGTRLTVV.